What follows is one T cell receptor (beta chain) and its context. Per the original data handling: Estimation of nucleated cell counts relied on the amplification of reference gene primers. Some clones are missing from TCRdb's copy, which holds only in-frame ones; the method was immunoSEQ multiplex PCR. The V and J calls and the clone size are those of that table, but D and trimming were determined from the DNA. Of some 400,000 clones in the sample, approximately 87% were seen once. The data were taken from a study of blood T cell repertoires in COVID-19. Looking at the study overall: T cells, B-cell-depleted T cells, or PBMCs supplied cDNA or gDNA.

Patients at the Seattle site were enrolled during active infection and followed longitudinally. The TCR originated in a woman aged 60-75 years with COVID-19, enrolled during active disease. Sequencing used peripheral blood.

The chain's CDR3 is CASSPTVRNIQYF. CDR3 DNA sequence: TGTGCCAGCTCACCGACAGTACGGAACATTCAGTACTTC. The gene calls are TRBV18 and TRBJ2-4, with TRBD1 as a possible D gene (5 bases). CDR1 and CDR2 from the germline V gene are KGHSH and LQKENI. The V end lost 3 bases, the J end lost 7 bases, and 10 bases lay between the germline ends. This CDR3 is built from 13 residues. Drawing the rest from reference TRBV18 and TRBJ2-4, the complete variable domain is NAGVMQNPRHLVRRRGQEARLRCSPMKGHSHVYWYRQLPEEGLKFMVYLQKENIIDESGMPKERFSAEFPKEGPSILRIQQVVRGDSAAYFCASSPTVRNIQYFGAGTRLSVL.